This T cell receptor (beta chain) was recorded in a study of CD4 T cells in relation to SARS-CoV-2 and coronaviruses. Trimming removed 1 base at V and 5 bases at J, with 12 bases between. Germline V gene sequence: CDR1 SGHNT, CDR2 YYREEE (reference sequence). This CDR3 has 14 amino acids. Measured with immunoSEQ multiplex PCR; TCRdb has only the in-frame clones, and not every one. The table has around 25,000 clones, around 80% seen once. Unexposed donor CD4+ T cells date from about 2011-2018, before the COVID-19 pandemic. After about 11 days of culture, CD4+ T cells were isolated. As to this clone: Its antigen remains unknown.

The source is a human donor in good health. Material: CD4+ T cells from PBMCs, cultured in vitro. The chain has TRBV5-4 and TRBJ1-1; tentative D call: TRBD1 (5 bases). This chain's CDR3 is CASSLQGVETEAFF. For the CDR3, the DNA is TGTGCCAGCAGCTTGCAGGGAGTAGAGACTGAAGCTTTCTTT.